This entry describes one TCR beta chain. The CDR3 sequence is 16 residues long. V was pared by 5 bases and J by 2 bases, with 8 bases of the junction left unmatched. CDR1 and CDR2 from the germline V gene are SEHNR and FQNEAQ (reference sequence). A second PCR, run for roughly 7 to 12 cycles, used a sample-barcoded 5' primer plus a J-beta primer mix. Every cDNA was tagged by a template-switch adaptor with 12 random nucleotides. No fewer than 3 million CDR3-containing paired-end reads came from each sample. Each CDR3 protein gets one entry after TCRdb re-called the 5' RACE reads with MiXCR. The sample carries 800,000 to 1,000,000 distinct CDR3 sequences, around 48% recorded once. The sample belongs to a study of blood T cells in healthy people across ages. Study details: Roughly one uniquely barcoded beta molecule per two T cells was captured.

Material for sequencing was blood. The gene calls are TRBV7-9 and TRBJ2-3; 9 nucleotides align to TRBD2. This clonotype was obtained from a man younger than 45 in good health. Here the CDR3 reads CASSPSSGGTTDTQYF. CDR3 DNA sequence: TGTGCCAGCAGCCCCTCGAGCGGGGGGACCACAGATACGCAGTATTTT.